This record looks at one T cell receptor (beta chain) sequence and its context. Its target is not known. The data originate from a study of post-analysis software for immune sequencing data. Study details: Clinical courses comprised relapsing-remitting, secondary progressive and progressive-relapsing multiple sclerosis. Study-level findings and limits: Compared with controls, patients showed significantly lower normalized Chao1 diversity. Analysis by F measure revealed that same-batch samples clustered strongly together.

The authors incorporated unique molecular identifiers into the TCR beta cDNA libraries. TCRdb redid the calling of the PCR reads with MiXCR, one entry per CDR3 protein. The sample has 450,000 or so distinct CDR3 sequences; roughly 46% are singletons. The sample was blood. This clonotype originated in a girl aged 10-17 years with multiple sclerosis.

CDR3 sequence reads: CSASPEAGEGTGELFF. CDR3 DNA sequence: TGCAGTGCTAGCCCCGAAGCGGGAGAAGGGACCGGGGAGCTGTTTTTT. The rearrangement links TRBV20-1 to TRBJ2-2; 8 bases match TRBD2. The germline gives CDR1 DFQATT, CDR2 SNEGSKA (reference sequence). CDR3 size: 16 residues. The V segment lost 3 bases and the J segment 5 bases; nucleotides outside the gene matches: 11.